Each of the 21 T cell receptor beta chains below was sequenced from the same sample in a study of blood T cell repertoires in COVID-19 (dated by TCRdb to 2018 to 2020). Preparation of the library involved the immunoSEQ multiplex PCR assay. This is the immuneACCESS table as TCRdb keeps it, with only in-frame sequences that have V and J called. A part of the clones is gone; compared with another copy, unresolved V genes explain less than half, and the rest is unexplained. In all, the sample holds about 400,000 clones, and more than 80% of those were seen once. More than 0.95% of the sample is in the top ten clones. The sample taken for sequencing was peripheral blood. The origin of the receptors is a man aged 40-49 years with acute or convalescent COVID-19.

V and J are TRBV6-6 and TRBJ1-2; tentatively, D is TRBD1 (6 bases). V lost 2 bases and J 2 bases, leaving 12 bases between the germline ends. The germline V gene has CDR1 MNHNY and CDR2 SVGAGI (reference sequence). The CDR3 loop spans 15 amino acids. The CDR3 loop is CASSYTGTSNYGYTF. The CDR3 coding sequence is TGTGCCAGCAGTTACACCGGGACATCGAACTATGGCTACACCTTC.

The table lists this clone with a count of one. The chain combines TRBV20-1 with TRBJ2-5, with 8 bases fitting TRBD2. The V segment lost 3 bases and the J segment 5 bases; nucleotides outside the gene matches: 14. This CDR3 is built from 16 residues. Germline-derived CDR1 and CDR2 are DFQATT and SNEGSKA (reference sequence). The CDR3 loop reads CSASLPSQRESETQYF. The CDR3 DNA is TGCAGTGCTAGTCTACCCTCCCAGCGGGAGTCGGAGACCCAGTACTTC.

The CDR3 sequence is CASSQEQGAYNEQFF. The DNA for the CDR3 is TGTGCCAGCAGCCAGGAACAGGGGGCCTACAATGAGCAGTTCTTC. The chain has TRBV3-1 (or the pseudogene TRBV3-2) and TRBJ2-1; 8 bases map to TRBD1. Per the germline V gene, CDR1 is LGHDT and CDR2 is YNNKEL (reference sequence). The CDR3 covers 15 residues. Losses at the gene ends were 3 bases for V and 2 bases for J; bases not matched to a gene: 3.

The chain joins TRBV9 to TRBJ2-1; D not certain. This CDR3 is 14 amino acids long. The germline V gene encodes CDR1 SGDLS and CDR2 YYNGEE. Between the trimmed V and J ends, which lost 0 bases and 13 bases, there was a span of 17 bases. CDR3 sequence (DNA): TGTGCCAGCAGCGTAGACCCCGGAATAGCCTCCCAGTTCTTC. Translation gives CASSVDPGIASQFF.

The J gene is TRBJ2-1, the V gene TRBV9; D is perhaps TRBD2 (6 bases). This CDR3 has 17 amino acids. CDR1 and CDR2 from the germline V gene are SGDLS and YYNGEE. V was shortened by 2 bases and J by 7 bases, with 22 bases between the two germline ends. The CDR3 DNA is TGTGCCAGCAGCGTTGAGATAGCGGTTCAAAAAGGGAATGAGCAGTTCTTC. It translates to CASSVEIAVQKGNEQFF.

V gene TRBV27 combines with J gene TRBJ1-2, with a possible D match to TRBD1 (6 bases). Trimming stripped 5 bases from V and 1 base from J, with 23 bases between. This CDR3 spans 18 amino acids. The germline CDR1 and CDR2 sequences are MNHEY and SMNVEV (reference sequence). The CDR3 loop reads CASSLQGPSTTHNYGYTF. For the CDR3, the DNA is TGTGCCAGCAGTCTACAGGGACCATCCACCACCCATAACTATGGCTACACCTTC.

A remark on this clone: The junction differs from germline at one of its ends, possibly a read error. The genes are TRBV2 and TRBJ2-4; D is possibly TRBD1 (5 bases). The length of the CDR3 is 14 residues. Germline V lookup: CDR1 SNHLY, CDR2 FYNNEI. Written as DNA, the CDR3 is TGTGCCAGCAGGGAAGGACAAGTCGAAAACATTCAGTACTTC. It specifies CASREGQVENIQYF.

The CDR3 coding sequence is TGTGCCAGCAGCTCAGAGACAGGACACGATGAGCAGTTCTTC. Encoded protein: CASSSETGHDEQFF. J is TRBJ2-1 and V is TRBV7-9; tentatively, D is TRBD1 (6 bases). The CDR3 is made up of 14 amino acids. The germline V and J ends were trimmed by 4 bases and 8 bases, with 15 bases remaining between them. CDR1 and CDR2 from the germline V gene are SEHNR and FQNEAQ (reference sequence).

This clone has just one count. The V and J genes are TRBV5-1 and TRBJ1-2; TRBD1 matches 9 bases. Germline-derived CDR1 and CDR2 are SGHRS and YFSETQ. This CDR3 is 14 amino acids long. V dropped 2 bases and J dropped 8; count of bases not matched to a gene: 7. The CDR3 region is CASSFEQGAPGYTF. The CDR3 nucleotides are TGCGCCAGCAGCTTCGAACAGGGGGCGCCCGGCTACACCTTC. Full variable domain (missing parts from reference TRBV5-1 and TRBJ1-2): KAGVTQTPRYLIKTRGQQVTLSCSPISGHRSVSWYQQTPGQGLQFLFEYFSETQRNKGNFPGRFSGRQFSNSRSEMNVSTLELGDSALYLCASSFEQGAPGYTFGSGTRLTVV.

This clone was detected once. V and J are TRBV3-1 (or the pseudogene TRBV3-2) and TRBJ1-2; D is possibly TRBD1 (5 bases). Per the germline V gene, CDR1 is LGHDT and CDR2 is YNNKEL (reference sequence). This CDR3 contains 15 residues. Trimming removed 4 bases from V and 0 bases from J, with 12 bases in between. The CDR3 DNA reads TGTGCCAGCAGCCCCAGGGTTACCGCTAACTATGGCTACACCTTC. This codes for CASSPRVTANYGYTF.

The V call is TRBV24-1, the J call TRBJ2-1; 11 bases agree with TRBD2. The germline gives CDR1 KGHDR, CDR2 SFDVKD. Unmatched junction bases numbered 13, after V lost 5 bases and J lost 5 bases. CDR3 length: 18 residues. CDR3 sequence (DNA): TGTGCCACCAGTGGGCCGGGGACTAGCGGCGCTGGGGACAATGAGCAGTTCTTC. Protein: CATSGPGTSGAGDNEQFF.

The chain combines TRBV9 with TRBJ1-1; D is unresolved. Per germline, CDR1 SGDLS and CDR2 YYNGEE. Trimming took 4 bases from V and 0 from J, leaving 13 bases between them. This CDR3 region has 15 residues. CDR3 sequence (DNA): TGTGCCAGCAGCCCGAGGAGGACGTTGAACACTGAAGCTTTCTTT. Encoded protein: CASSPRRTLNTEAFF.

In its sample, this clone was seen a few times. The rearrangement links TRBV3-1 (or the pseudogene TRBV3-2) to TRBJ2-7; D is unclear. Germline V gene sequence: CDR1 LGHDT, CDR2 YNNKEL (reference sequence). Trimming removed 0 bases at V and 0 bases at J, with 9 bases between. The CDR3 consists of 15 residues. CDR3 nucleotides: TGTGCCAGCAGCCAAGATCCCAGCGACTCCTACGAGCAGTACTTC. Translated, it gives CASSQDPSDSYEQYF.

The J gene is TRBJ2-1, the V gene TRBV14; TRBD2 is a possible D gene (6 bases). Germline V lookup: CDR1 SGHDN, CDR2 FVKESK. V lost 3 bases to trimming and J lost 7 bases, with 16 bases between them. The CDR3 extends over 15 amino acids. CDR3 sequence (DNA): TGTGCCAGCAGCCACCTATGGAGGGGCCCTAATGAGCAGTTCTTC. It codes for CASSHLWRGPNEQFF. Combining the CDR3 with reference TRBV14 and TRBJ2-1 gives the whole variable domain EAGVTQFPSHSVIEKGQTVTLRCDPISGHDNLYWYRRVMGKEIKFLLHFVKESKQDESGMPNNRFLAERTGGTYSTLKVQPAELEDSGVYFCASSHLWRGPNEQFFGPGTRLTVL.

The CDR3 sequence: CAWSPPGTGLYEQYF. The CDR3, as DNA: TGTGCCTGGAGTCCCCCCGGGACAGGGTTGTACGAGCAGTACTTC. The V gene is TRBV30, the J gene TRBJ2-7, with 9 bases identical to TRBD1. Germline CDR1 reads GTSNPN; CDR2 reads SVGIG (reference sequence). This CDR3 contains 15 residues. Trimming removed 2 bases from V and 4 bases from J; junction bases left unmatched: 9.

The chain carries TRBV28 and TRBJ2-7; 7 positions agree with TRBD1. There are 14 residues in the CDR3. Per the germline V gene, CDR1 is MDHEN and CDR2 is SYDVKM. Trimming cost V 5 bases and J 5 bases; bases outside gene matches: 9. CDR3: CASSPRQGQNEQYF. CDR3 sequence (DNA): TGTGCCAGCAGTCCTCGACAGGGACAGAACGAGCAGTACTTC. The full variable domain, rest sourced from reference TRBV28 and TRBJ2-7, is DVKVTQSSRYLVKRTGEKVFLECVQDMDHENMFWYRQDPGLGLRLIYFSYDVKMKEKGDIPEGYSVSREKKERFSLILESASTNQTSMYLCASSPRQGQNEQYFGPGTRLTVT.

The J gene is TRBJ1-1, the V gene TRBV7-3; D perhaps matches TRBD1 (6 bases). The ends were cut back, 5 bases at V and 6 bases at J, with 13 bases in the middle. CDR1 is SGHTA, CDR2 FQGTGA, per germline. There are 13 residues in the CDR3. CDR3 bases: TGTGCCAGCAGCGAACCTGGACAGCCTGAAGCTTTCTTT. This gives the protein CASSEPGQPEAFF.

The DNA for the CDR3 is TGTGCCAGCAGCTTTCGTGGGGCTCGTTGGACAGATACGCAGTATTTT. It specifies CASSFRGARWTDTQYF. V and J are TRBV5-6 and TRBJ2-3; TRBD1 is a possible D gene (5 bases). The V and J ends lost 2 bases and 3 bases respectively, with 16 bases between them. Per the germline V gene, CDR1 is SGHDT and CDR2 is YYEEEE. The CDR3 spans 16 residues.

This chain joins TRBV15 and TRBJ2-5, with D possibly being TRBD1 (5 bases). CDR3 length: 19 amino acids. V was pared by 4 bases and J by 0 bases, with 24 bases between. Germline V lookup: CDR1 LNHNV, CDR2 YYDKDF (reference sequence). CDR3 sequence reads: CATSKTGQGGVWYQETQYF. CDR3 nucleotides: TGTGCCACCAGCAAGACTGGGCAGGGTGGGGTCTGGTACCAAGAGACCCAGTACTTC.

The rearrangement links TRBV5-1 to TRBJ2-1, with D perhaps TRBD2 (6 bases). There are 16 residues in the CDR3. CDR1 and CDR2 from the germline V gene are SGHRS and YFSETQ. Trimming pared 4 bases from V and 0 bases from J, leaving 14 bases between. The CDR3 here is CASSPGTSYSYNEQFF. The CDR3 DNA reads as TGCGCCAGCAGCCCCGGGACTTCGTACTCCTACAATGAGCAGTTCTTC.

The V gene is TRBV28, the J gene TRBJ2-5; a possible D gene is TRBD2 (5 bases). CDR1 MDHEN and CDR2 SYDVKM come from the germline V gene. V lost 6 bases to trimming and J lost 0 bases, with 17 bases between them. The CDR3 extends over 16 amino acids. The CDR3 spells CASSLLWRAYQETQYF. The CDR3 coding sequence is TGTGCCAGCAGCCTGCTTTGGCGGGCCTACCAAGAGACCCAGTACTTC.